One sample yielded the 19 T cell receptor beta chains listed below, sequenced in a study of identical twins. TCRdb called the 5' RACE reads again in MiXCR, with one record for every CDR3 protein. The table includes around 680,000 distinct CDR3 sequences, 8.6% detected once. This sample was shared with a second study, whose subject was yellow fever vaccine responses in identical twins.

Material for sequencing was PBMCs. Receptors originate from a woman aged 18-29 years in good health.

This clonotype was seen only a few times. This chain links TRBV27 with TRBJ2-7, with 9 bases aligning to TRBD1. V trimming: 5 bases; J trimming: 5 bases; junction bases outside the gene matches: 13. The CDR3 has 16 residues. Germline loops: CDR1 MNHEY, CDR2 SMNVEV (reference sequence). The CDR3 nucleotides are TGTGCCAGCAGTGCCGGGCGGCGGGACAGGGTCCACGAGCAGTACTTC. Translated: CASSAGRRDRVHEQYF.

This clonotype came up a few times. This chain joins TRBV5-6 and TRBJ2-1, with 12 bases identical to TRBD2. The CDR3 has 16 amino acids. Germline V lookup: CDR1 SGHDT, CDR2 YYEEEE. V dropped 2 bases and J dropped 5; count of bases not matched to a gene: 5. This chain's CDR3 is CASSFPTSGRHNEQFF. The CDR3 region has the DNA TGTGCCAGCAGCTTCCCGACTAGCGGGAGACACAATGAGCAGTTCTTC.

The V gene is TRBV20-1, the J gene TRBJ2-7, with 9 bases identical to TRBD1. J gave up 2 bases and V 0 bases, and 5 bases lay outside the gene matches. This CDR3 is 15 amino acids long. Germline V gives CDR1 DFQATT, CDR2 SNEGSKA (reference sequence). DNA of the CDR3: TGCAGTGCTAGAGAAACAGGGGGCTTCACCTACGAGCAGTACTTC. It translates to CSARETGGFTYEQYF.

V and J are TRBV12-3 or TRBV12-4 and TRBJ1-2; 8 positions agree with TRBD1. With 7 bases clipped from V and 7 bases from J, the junction kept 14 bases outside the gene matches. The length of the CDR3 is 15 residues. CDR3 sequence: CASTLGGQGQSGYTF. The CDR3 nucleotides read TGTGCCAGCACCCTGGGAGGACAGGGACAAAGTGGCTACACCTTC.

In DNA form, the CDR3 reads TGTGCCAGCAGCGCCCCCGGGACAGTCTCGAACACCATATATTTT. The encoded protein is CASSAPGTVSNTIYF. The chain employs TRBV9 and TRBJ1-3; 7 nucleotides line up with TRBD1. This CDR3 is built from 15 residues. Per the germline V gene, CDR1 is SGDLS and CDR2 is YYNGEE. With 3 bases clipped from V and 7 bases from J, the junction kept 10 bases outside the gene matches.

This sequence joins TRBV6-2 or TRBV6-3 and TRBJ2-7; 7 nucleotides match TRBD2. The CDR3 is 14 amino acids. The J segment lost 2 bases and the V segment lost 5 bases, leaving 6 bases of the junction unmatched. Germline CDR1 reads MNHEY; CDR2 reads SVGEGT. CDR3: CASSVSGSTYEQYF. The CDR3 nucleotides read TGTGCCAGCAGTGTTAGCGGGTCTACCTACGAGCAGTACTTC.

This clonotype came up a few times. The V and J genes are TRBV24-1 and TRBJ1-5; D not resolved. The CDR3 sequence is 13 residues long. Trimming stripped 3 bases from V and 11 bases from J, with 13 bases between. The germline V gene encodes CDR1 KGHDR and CDR2 SFDVKD. The CDR3 nucleotides read TGTGCCACCAGTGATCCCGACCGGGCCTCCCAGCATTTT. Translated, it gives CATSDPDRASQHF.

This clonotype was observed many times. The CDR3 DNA follows: TGTGCCATCAGCTCCGGACAGGGGACCTACGAGCAGTACTTC. Translation: CAISSGQGTYEQYF. This chain uses TRBV10-3 with TRBJ2-7, with 9 bases that match TRBD1. CDR1 and CDR2 (germline): ENHRY, SYGVKD. This CDR3 region has 14 residues. J gave up 2 bases and V 6 bases, and 5 bases lay outside the gene matches.

This rearrangement joins TRBV24-1 to TRBJ2-1, with D perhaps TRBD1 (5 bases). Germline V gives CDR1 KGHDR, CDR2 SFDVKD. The ends were cut back, 6 bases at V and 4 bases at J, with 15 bases in the middle. The CDR3 covers 15 residues. CDR3 nucleotide sequence: TGTGCCACCAGTTCCGACAGAGTCTCATACAATGAGCAGTTCTTC. The encoded protein is CATSSDRVSYNEQFF.

This clonotype was recorded a few times. The chain recombines TRBV5-6 with TRBJ2-7; 8 bases agree with TRBD1. CDR1 SGHDT and CDR2 YYEEEE come from the germline V gene. The CDR3 runs to 15 residues. V was pared by 4 bases and J by 3 bases, with 9 bases of the junction left unmatched. CDR3 in amino acids: CASSLGDRHYYEQYF. CDR3 sequence (DNA): TGTGCCAGCAGCCTTGGGGACAGGCATTACTACGAGCAGTACTTC. The full variable domain, rest sourced from reference TRBV5-6 and TRBJ2-7, is DAGVTQSPTHLIKTRGQQVTLRCSPKSGHDTVSWYQQALGQGPQFIFQYYEEEERQRGNFPDRFSGHQFPNYSSELNVNALLLGDSALYLCASSLGDRHYYEQYFGPGTRLTVT.

There are many counts of this clonotype. The V call is TRBV29-1, the J call TRBJ2-7, with a weak D call TRBD2 (6 bases). Germline CDR1 SQVTM, CDR2 ANQGSEA. The V end lost 0 bases, the J end lost 4 bases, and 16 bases lay between the germline ends. The CDR3 has 15 amino acids. Here the CDR3 DNA reads TGCAGCGTTGAAGATCCCGCCGGGGCGGGGTACGAGCAGTACTTC. Amino acids: CSVEDPAGAGYEQYF.

The rearrangement uses TRBV24-1 and TRBJ2-5, with TRBD1 identical over 9 bases. CDR1 and CDR2 from the germline V gene are KGHDR and SFDVKD. The CDR3 length is 13 residues. The V and J ends lost 7 bases and 3 bases, in that order; junction bases with no gene match: 2. DNA of the CDR3: TGTGCCACCAGGGGGACAGGGAAAGAGACCCAGTACTTC. Its translation: CATRGTGKETQYF.

This clonotype was counted between two and nine times. The chain combines TRBV27 with TRBJ1-5; 7 nucleotides line up with TRBD1. The J segment lost 6 bases and the V segment lost 7 bases, leaving 9 bases of the junction unmatched. Germline V gene lookup returns CDR1 MNHEY and CDR2 SMNVEV (reference sequence). This CDR3 spans 14 amino acids. As DNA, the CDR3 is TGTGCCAGCATCCATAAGGACAGGTCTCAGCCCCAGCATTTT. Protein sequence: CASIHKDRSQPQHF.

This clonotype was observed many times. The V gene is TRBV20-1, the J gene TRBJ2-7; TRBD2 is a possible D gene (6 bases). The V and J ends lost 6 bases and 1 base respectively, with 13 bases between them. The V gene's germline CDR1 is DFQATT and CDR2 SNEGSKA (reference sequence). The length of the CDR3 is 13 residues. The CDR3: CSATGERSYEQYF. DNA of the CDR3: TGCAGTGCAACGGGGGAGCGGTCCTACGAGCAGTACTTC.

This clonotype has more than one count but fewer than ten. The gene calls are TRBV28 and TRBJ2-3, with D maybe TRBD1 (5 bases). The CDR3 contains 15 residues. Trimming cost V 6 bases and J 6 bases, with 19 bases left between them. Germline-derived CDR1 and CDR2 are MDHEN and SYDVKM. The CDR3 coding sequence is TGTGCCAGCAGCCTAACGGCACAGGTCCCGGATACGCAGTATTTT. Translating it yields CASSLTAQVPDTQYF.

The genes are TRBV9 and TRBJ1-2; maybe TRBD1 (5 bases). Germline V gene sequence: CDR1 SGDLS, CDR2 YYNGEE. The CDR3 runs 13 residues. V gave up 4 bases and J gave up 6 bases, with 13 bases separating them. CDR3 nucleotides: TGTGCCAGCAGCCCTATGAGAGGGGATGGCTACACCTTC. It translates to CASSPMRGDGYTF. The variable domain in full, completed from reference TRBV9 and TRBJ1-2, reads DSGVTQTPKHLITATGQRVTLRCSPRSGDLSVYWYQQSLDQGLQFLIQYYNGEERAKGNILERFSAQQFPDLHSELNLSSLELGDSALYFCASSPMRGDGYTFGSGTRLTVV.

This chain joins TRBV20-1 and TRBJ1-5; D gene unclear. V shed 6 bases and J shed 3 bases, with 18 bases lying between them. Germline CDR1 is DFQATT and CDR2 is SNEGSKA (reference sequence). This CDR3 region has 15 residues. CDR3 DNA sequence: TGCAGTGCCCGCGGCGTCGGGCGGCTCAATCAGCCCCAGCATTTT. Its protein product is CSARGVGRLNQPQHF.

The chain combines TRBV7-6 with TRBJ1-5, with D tentatively TRBD1 (6 bases). The V end lost 0 bases, the J end lost 5 bases, and 8 bases lay between the germline ends. Germline values: CDR1 SGHVS, CDR2 FNYEAQ. This CDR3 is 14 amino acids long. This CDR3 reads CASSLAAGDQPQHF. The CDR3 DNA reads as TGTGCCAGCAGCTTAGCGGCAGGGGATCAGCCCCAGCATTTT. Drawing the rest from reference TRBV7-6 and TRBJ1-5, the complete variable domain is GAGVSQSPRYKVTKRGQDVALRCDPISGHVSLYWYRQALGQGPEFLTYFNYEAQQDKSGLPNDRFSAERPEGSISTLTIQRTEQRDSAMYRCASSLAAGDQPQHFGDGTRLSIL.

This clonotype was seen at least ten times. The J gene is TRBJ1-3, the V gene TRBV25-1, with D possibly TRBD1 on 5 matching bases. Trimming shortened V by 1 base and J by 0 bases, and 10 bases separated the two germline ends. CDR1 and CDR2 from the germline V gene are MGHDK and SYGVNS. The CDR3 runs 16 residues. CDR3 protein: CASSESVGVSGNTIYF. In DNA form, the CDR3 reads TGTGCCAGCAGTGAATCAGTAGGGGTCTCTGGAAACACCATATATTTT.